This T cell receptor (beta chain) was sequenced for a study of chemoradiotherapy in HPV16-positive cancers. Study-wide results and caveats: In HPV16-positive patients, HPV-responsive T-cell expansion tracked better recurrence-free survival.

Germline values: CDR1 SGHDT, CDR2 YYEEEE. The CDR3 spans 13 residues. Trimming left V 3 bases short and J 4 bases short, with 7 bases between. The protocol was immunoSEQ multiplex PCR, while the TCRdb copy is restricted to in-frame clones and leaves out a portion. Here the sample spans roughly 5,000 clones, less than 80% being singletons. To note about this clone: The antigen is not known.

The chain employs TRBV5-6 and TRBJ1-4; D not certain. The specimen was obtained from a patient who underwent chemoradiotherapy. This receptor was identified in a human donor with HPV-associated anogenital cancer. For the CDR3, the DNA is TGTGCCAGCAGCTCCGTAATTAATGAAAAACTGTTTTTT. Translating it yields CASSSVINEKLFF.